The source of this T cell receptor beta chain is a study of blood T cell repertoires in COVID-19. Study-wide context: Whether acute or convalescent, the COVID-19 samples came from the United States, Italy and Spain. T cells, B-cell-depleted T cells, or PBMCs provided the cDNA or gDNA that served as material.

This clone was seen only a few times. This CDR3 has 16 residues. The V gene lost 0 bases and the J gene lost 3 bases, with 12 bases spanning the gap. Germline V gene data show CDR1 as SEHNR and CDR2 as FQNEAQ (reference sequence). The authors' processing: Reference gene primer amplification gave nucleated cell count estimates. Assay: immunoSEQ multiplex PCR; the TCRdb copy retains only in-frame clones and omits some. V, J and clone size were drawn from that table, and D and trimming were deduced from the DNA. The sample has some 78,000 clones, about four fifths seen once. The chain joins TRBV7-9 to TRBJ1-5; D not resolved. Specimen: peripheral blood. The sequence was obtained from a man aged 50-60 years with acute or convalescent COVID-19. The CDR3 here is CASSLAGGPINQPQHF. CDR3 nucleotides: TGTGCCAGCAGCTTAGCGGGTGGGCCGATCAATCAGCCCCAGCATTTT.